The 28 T cell receptor beta chains given below trace back to one sample, sequenced in a study of blood T cell repertoires in COVID-19. Produced via immunoSEQ multiplex PCR; TCRdb's table is partial and in-frame only. The data show about 360,000 clones, 86% seen once. Input material: peripheral blood. These receptors were collected from a woman aged 55 to 70 with COVID-19, enrolled during active disease.

The chain recombines TRBV3-1 (or the pseudogene TRBV3-2) with TRBJ2-5, with D perhaps TRBD2 (6 bases). The CDR3 spans 14 residues. Per the germline V gene, CDR1 is LGHDT and CDR2 is YNNKEL (reference sequence). The V gene lost 8 bases and the J gene lost 1 base, with 14 bases spanning the gap. CDR3 amino acids: CASGSGVIQETQYF. In nucleotides, the CDR3 is TGTGCCAGCGGCTCGGGAGTGATCCAAGAGACCCAGTACTTC.

This chain joins TRBV27 and TRBJ2-3; D not certain. Trimming cost V 2 bases and J 2 bases, with 14 bases left between them. This CDR3 region has 16 residues. The V gene's germline CDR1 is MNHEY and CDR2 SMNVEV (reference sequence). The CDR3 loop is CASSLQVIDPTDTQYF. In DNA form, the CDR3 reads TGTGCCAGCAGTTTACAGGTTATAGATCCCACAGATACGCAGTATTTT.

The chain is built from TRBV13 and TRBJ1-1; 7 bases are a match to TRBD1. V lost 3 bases and J lost 4; bases outside the gene matches: 17. The germline gives CDR1 PRHDT, CDR2 FYEKMQ (reference sequence). There are 18 residues in the CDR3. Here the CDR3 DNA reads TGTGCCAGCAGCTTTTATCAGGGGGGCGCGGATGGAGGCACTGAAGCTTTCTTT. It encodes CASSFYQGGADGGTEAFF.

The chain employs TRBV3-1 (or the pseudogene TRBV3-2) and TRBJ1-6; D is unresolved. The CDR3 spans 16 residues. V lost 4 bases and J lost 14, with 24 bases in between. Looked up from germline, CDR1 is LGHDT and CDR2 is YNNKEL (reference sequence). The CDR3 nucleotides are TGTGCCAGCAGCCCAGGACGAGGGAGCCGGGGAAGGGCCCTCCACTTT. This gives the protein CASSPGRGSRGRALHF.

This sequence joins TRBV28 and TRBJ1-1; 8 bases are a match to TRBD1. The V gene's germline CDR1 is MDHEN and CDR2 SYDVKM. Trimming took 6 bases from V and 7 from J; bases not matched to a gene: 16. The CDR3 length is 16 residues. The DNA for the CDR3 is TGTGCCAGCAGCCTATACCCGGACAGGGTAGGGGATGAAGCTTTCTTT. Residues: CASSLYPDRVGDEAFF.

The chain employs TRBV2 and TRBJ1-5, with D possibly being TRBD1 (5 bases). Germline CDR1 and CDR2: SNHLY and FYNNEI. Trimming took 8 bases from V and 4 from J, leaving 18 bases between them. The CDR3 extends over 15 amino acids. The CDR3 loop reads CASGPRQSSNQPQHF. The CDR3 DNA reads as TGTGCCAGCGGTCCCCGACAGTCCTCTAATCAGCCCCAGCATTTT. The variable domain in full, with the rest retrieved from reference TRBV2 and TRBJ1-5, is EPEVTQTPSHQVTQMGQEVILRCVPISNHLYFYWYRQILGQKVEFLVSFYNNEISEKSEIFDDQFSVERPDGSNFTLKIRSTKLEDSAMYFCASGPRQSSNQPQHFGDGTRLSIL.

The V call is TRBV27, the J call TRBJ2-7; D perhaps matches TRBD1 (6 bases). The ends were cut back, 10 bases at V and 2 bases at J, with 12 bases in the middle. CDR1 is MNHEY and CDR2 is SMNVEV in the germline V gene (reference sequence). CDR3 length equals 12 residues. The CDR3 sequence: CAKSDRPYEQYF. CDR3 coding DNA: TGTGCCAAATCGGACAGACCCTACGAGCAGTACTTC.

Only one count was recorded for this clone. The chain couples TRBV19 to TRBJ2-1, with 7 bases identical to TRBD2. The CDR3 is 14 amino acids. The germline gives CDR1 LNHDA, CDR2 SQIVND (reference sequence). J lost 5 bases, V lost 3 bases, and 4 bases had no gene match. The CDR3 DNA follows: TGTGCCAGTAGTATCAGCGGGGCAGACAATGAGCAGTTCTTC. Protein: CASSISGADNEQFF.

V usage is TRBV5-4 and J usage is TRBJ2-5, with TRBD2 matching over 10 bases. Looked up from germline, CDR1 is SGHNT and CDR2 is YYREEE (reference sequence). This CDR3 region has 16 residues. J gave up 2 bases and V 2 bases, and 6 bases lay outside the gene matches. Here the CDR3 DNA reads TGTGCCAGCAGCTTTAGCGGGGGGCGCTATCAAGAGACCCAGTACTTC. Translation gives CASSFSGGRYQETQYF.

The chain carries TRBV19 and TRBJ2-7; D ambiguous. V lost 4 bases and J lost 2, with 3 bases in between. The length of the CDR3 is 11 residues. Germline CDR1 and CDR2: LNHDA and SQIVND (reference sequence). The CDR3 sequence: CASSSAYEQYF. Here the CDR3 DNA reads TGTGCCAGTAGTAGCGCCTACGAGCAGTACTTC.

V usage is TRBV7-7 and J usage is TRBJ2-7, with D hard to call. This CDR3 contains 14 residues. V was clipped by 1 base and J by 0 bases, with 7 bases between them. The germline gives CDR1 SSHAT, CDR2 FNYEAQ (reference sequence). The CDR3 spells CASSLDSFSYEQYF. In nucleotides, the CDR3 is TGTGCCAGCAGCTTAGACAGTTTCTCCTACGAGCAGTACTTC.

V gene TRBV27 combines with J gene TRBJ1-5; 8 bases map to TRBD1. The V gene end was trimmed by 6 bases and the J gene end by 7 bases; junction bases not matched to a gene: 11. CDR1 MNHEY and CDR2 SMNVEV come from the germline V gene (reference sequence). The CDR3 is made up of 15 amino acids. The CDR3 protein is CASSGRGREVQPQHF. The CDR3 nucleotides read TGTGCCAGCAGCGGCAGGGGGCGCGAAGTCCAGCCCCAGCATTTT.

This chain links TRBV9 with TRBJ2-3; TRBD1 aligns across 9 bases. Germline CDR1 reads SGDLS; CDR2 reads YYNGEE. Trimming took 4 bases from V and 5 from J; bases not matched to a gene: 11. The CDR3 runs to 16 residues. CDR3 DNA sequence: TGTGCCAGCAGCTCGCCCCTACAGGGGGCTGGAGATACGCAGTATTTT. This codes for CASSSPLQGAGDTQYF. Full variable domain (remainder filled in from reference TRBV9 and TRBJ2-3): DSGVTQTPKHLITATGQRVTLRCSPRSGDLSVYWYQQSLDQGLQFLIQYYNGEERAKGNILERFSAQQFPDLHSELNLSSLELGDSALYFCASSSPLQGAGDTQYFGPGTRLTVL.

The gene calls are TRBV30 and TRBJ1-2; the D gene is possibly TRBD1 (5 bases). The V end was cut by 3 bases, the J end by 8 bases, with 25 bases between. The CDR3 contains 16 residues. Per germline, CDR1 GTSNPN and CDR2 SVGIG (reference sequence). CDR3 DNA sequence: TGTGCCTGGAGCTCTGGGGGAGGCGGGGTGTCTTGGGGCTACACCTTC. Protein sequence: CAWSSGGGGVSWGYTF. Drawing the rest from reference TRBV30 and TRBJ1-2, the complete variable domain is SQTIHQWPATLVQPVGSPLSLECTVEGTSNPNLYWYRQAAGRGLQLLFYSVGIGQISSEVPQNLSASRPQDRQFILSSKKLLLSDSGFYLCAWSSGGGGVSWGYTFGSGTRLTVV.

In this sample, this clone turned up once. The chain links TRBV10-3 to TRBJ2-3; 14 bases line up with TRBD2. CDR3 length equals 16 residues. The V segment lost 10 bases and the J segment 0 bases; nucleotides outside the gene matches: 6. The germline CDR1 and CDR2 sequences are ENHRY and SYGVKD. CDR3 DNA sequence: TGTGCCAGTGGGACTAGCGGGGGCCCTAGCACAGATACGCAGTATTTT. Translating it yields CASGTSGGPSTDTQYF.

The chain links TRBV12-3 or TRBV12-4 to TRBJ1-1; 7 nucleotides agree with TRBD1. V lost 6 bases, J lost 4 bases, and 5 bases stayed unmatched. The CDR3 extends over 13 amino acids. CDR3 nucleotide sequence: TGTGCCAGCAGCCTGACAGGGAGCACTGAAGCTTTCTTT. Amino acids: CASSLTGSTEAFF.

The chain joins TRBV4-2 to TRBJ1-2, with 8 bases lining up with TRBD1. CDR3 length equals 16 residues. The junction had 8 bases not matched to a gene; V was cut back by 1 base and J by 4 bases. The germline V gene has CDR1 LGHNA and CDR2 YNFKEQ. DNA for the CDR3: TGTGCCAGCAGCCAAGGGCTCAGGGGGCGAGGCTATGGCTACACCTTC. Residues: CASSQGLRGRGYGYTF.

This clone was seen a few times. The chain employs TRBV7-8 and TRBJ1-2; 8 bases agree with TRBD1. J gave up 5 bases and V 4 bases, and 6 bases lay outside the gene matches. From germline, CDR1 is SGHVS and CDR2 FQNEAQ. This CDR3 is 14 amino acids long. CDR3 sequence (DNA): TGTGCCAGCAGCTACGGACAGGGCGGGTATGGCTACACCTTC. Translated: CASSYGQGGYGYTF.

The chain recombines TRBV4-3 with TRBJ1-1, with D possibly being TRBD1 (6 bases). The CDR3 has 14 residues. The V end was cut by 4 bases, the J end by 2 bases, with 11 bases between. The germline gives CDR1 LGHNA, CDR2 YSLEER. The CDR3 reads CASSPTGFNTEAFF. CDR3 DNA sequence: TGCGCCAGCAGCCCAACAGGGTTCAACACTGAAGCTTTCTTT.

J is TRBJ1-4 and V is TRBV25-1; D is unresolved. Germline V gene sequence: CDR1 MGHDK, CDR2 SYGVNS. The CDR3 extends over 15 amino acids. V gave up 3 bases and J gave up 12 bases, with 20 bases separating them. CDR3 residues: CASSDPRSDVGQLFF. The CDR3 DNA reads TGTGCCAGCAGTGACCCTCGAAGTGACGTTGGGCAACTGTTTTTT.

The V and J genes are TRBV15 and TRBJ2-2; TRBD1 aligns across 7 bases. CDR1 and CDR2 from the germline V gene are LNHNV and YYDKDF (reference sequence). V dropped 3 bases and J dropped 4; count of bases not matched to a gene: 14. The CDR3 runs to 18 residues. Here the CDR3 reads CATSRGSDRATSTGELFF. The CDR3 region has the DNA TGTGCCACCAGCAGGGGTTCCGACAGGGCGACGAGCACCGGGGAGCTGTTTTTT.

In this sample, this clone turned up once. This CDR3 is CASSQVRGPSSTDTQYF. DNA of the CDR3: TGTGCCAGCAGCCAAGTTAGGGGGCCCTCTAGCACAGATACGCAGTATTTT. The genes are TRBV3-1 (or the pseudogene TRBV3-2) and TRBJ2-3; 7 nucleotides agree with TRBD1. V lost 1 base to trimming and J lost 0 bases; unmatched junction nucleotides: 7. Germline V gene data show CDR1 as LGHDT and CDR2 as YNNKEL (reference sequence). The CDR3 length is 17 residues.

The chain joins TRBV3-1 (or the pseudogene TRBV3-2) to TRBJ2-1; TRBD2 agrees at 7 bases. The V segment lost 1 base and the J segment 7 bases; nucleotides outside the gene matches: 10. Germline loops: CDR1 LGHDT, CDR2 YNNKEL (reference sequence). CDR3 length: 16 amino acids. DNA for the CDR3: TGTGCCAGCAGCCAAGGAGGGACTACCGGGGTTAATGAGCAGTTCTTC. Its translation is CASSQGGTTGVNEQFF.

The chain employs TRBV28 and TRBJ1-1, with TRBD1 as a possible D gene (5 bases). The CDR3 extends over 13 amino acids. Germline CDR1 MDHEN, CDR2 SYDVKM. The V end was cut by 9 bases, the J end by 1 base, with 12 bases between. For the CDR3, the DNA is TGTGCCAGTTTGGGACTGCCGAACACTGAAGCTTTCTTT. This translates into CASLGLPNTEAFF.

The table lists this clone with a few counts. J is TRBJ2-5 and V is TRBV2; 8 bases map to TRBD1. The ends lost 6 bases at V and 4 bases at J; junction bases unmatched: 7. CDR1 is SNHLY and CDR2 is FYNNEI in the germline V gene. The CDR3 contains 14 residues. The CDR3 sequence is CASRTGVGRETQYF. CDR3 DNA sequence: TGTGCCAGCAGGACAGGGGTTGGTCGAGAGACCCAGTACTTC.

This chain links TRBV6-6 with TRBJ1-2; 7 nucleotides align to TRBD1. V lost 0 bases and J lost 8; bases outside the gene matches: 9. The CDR3 length is 15 residues. CDR1 and CDR2 from the germline V gene are MNHNY and SVGAGI (reference sequence). In nucleotides, the CDR3 is TGTGCCAGCAGTTACTCAAGAACAGGGGAATACGGCTACACCTTC. The encoded protein is CASSYSRTGEYGYTF.

The gene calls are TRBV9 and TRBJ1-3; 7 positions agree with TRBD1. The V gene's germline CDR1 is SGDLS and CDR2 YYNGEE. With 3 bases clipped from V and 3 bases from J, the junction kept 3 bases outside the gene matches. The CDR3 totals 14 residues. CDR3: CASSAQGFGNTIYF. In nucleotides, the CDR3 is TGTGCCAGCAGCGCACAGGGGTTTGGAAACACCATATATTTT.

This clone was counted a single time. The chain links TRBV5-6 to TRBJ2-7; the D gene is possibly TRBD1 (5 bases). Trimming shortened V by 2 bases and J by 4 bases, and 7 bases separated the two germline ends. The CDR3 is 12 residues long. Germline CDR1 reads SGHDT; CDR2 reads YYEEEE. The CDR3 DNA is TGTGCCAGCAGCTTAAGGGGTTACGAGCAGTACTTC. This encodes CASSLRGYEQYF.